Following are 17 T cell receptor beta chains from one sample sequenced in a study of post-analysis software for immune sequencing data (dated by TCRdb to about 2015). General study outcomes and caveats: Roughly 5 TRBV segments, including TRBV5-6, TRBV5-1 and TRBV20-1, were significantly more frequent in patients than controls.

Preparation of the library involved PCR. The sequencing machine was an Illumina HiSeq 2500. To reduce PCR and sequencing biases, unique molecular identifiers were built into the TCR beta cDNA libraries. TCRdb trimmed the raw reads at Q25, called clones with MiXCR and kept productive beta chains. Rows with a matching CDR3 protein are joined into one entry that keeps the most common DNA and genes. The sample includes 650,000 to 850,000 distinct CDR3 sequences, with about 45% observed a single time. The top ten constitute roughly 4.4% of the sample. The antigens these receptors bind are not known. Sequencing was carried out using blood. These receptors were collected from a girl aged 10-17 years with multiple sclerosis.

The genes are TRBV20-1 and TRBJ2-1; 8 nucleotides agree with TRBD2. Germline CDR1 reads DFQATT; CDR2 reads SNEGSKA (reference sequence). V shed 7 bases and J 6 bases; nucleotides not matched to a gene: 17. CDR3 length: 16 residues. In DNA form, the CDR3 reads TGCAGTGGAGATCTCCTAGCGGGCCCATCCCCCAATGAGCAGTTCTTC. Translating gives CSGDLLAGPSPNEQFF.

With respect to this clonotype: Relative to the germline gene, one junction end is altered; a read error may explain this. The chain links TRBV12-3 or TRBV12-4 to TRBJ2-7; no reliable D call. This CDR3 comprises 11 residues. This CDR3 reads CASSSGREQYF. CDR3 nucleotides: TGCGCCAGCAGCTCCGGACGAGAGCAGTACTTC.

The V call is TRBV6-8, the J call TRBJ2-7, with 16 bases identical to TRBD2. The germline V gene encodes CDR1 MNHGY and CDR2 SAAAGT. The CDR3 is 18 residues long. The junction had 9 bases not matched to a gene; V was cut back by 4 bases and J by 3 bases. In nucleotides, the CDR3 is TGTGCCAGCAGTTCCGCCGGGACTAGCGGGAGGGCCCACTACGAGCAGTACTTC. Protein product: CASSSAGTSGRAHYEQYF.

As regards this clonotype: Relative to the germline gene, one junction end is altered; a read error may explain this. J is TRBJ2-1 and V is TRBV12-3 or TRBV12-4; the D gene is possibly TRBD1 (5 bases). The CDR3 loop spans 15 amino acids. CDR3 region: CASSFSDSTYNEQFF. CDR3 nucleotide sequence: TGCGCCAGCAGTTTTTCCGACAGCACCTACAATGAGCAGTTCTTC.

V and J are TRBV4-2 and TRBJ2-5; weak D call: TRBD2 (6 bases). From germline, CDR1 is LGHNA and CDR2 YNFKEQ. Trimming cost V 4 bases and J 1 base, with 19 bases left between them. The CDR3 spans 17 residues. The CDR3 DNA follows: TGTGCCAGCAGCCGGGCTGGGGGACTCGGGACCCAAGAGACCCAGTACTTC. It codes for CASSRAGGLGTQETQYF.

The chain recombines TRBV24-1 with TRBJ2-1; TRBD2 might be the D (6 bases). CDR1 and CDR2 from the germline V gene are KGHDR and SFDVKD. CDR3 size: 15 residues. Trimming cost V 7 bases and J 0 bases, with 12 bases left between them. CDR3 DNA sequence: TGTGCCACCAGAAGCAGGCGGGGCTCCTACAATGAGCAGTTCTTC. Translation gives CATRSRRGSYNEQFF.

The V call is TRBV20-1, the J call TRBJ2-4; possible D gene TRBD1, 7 bases. The V gene's germline CDR1 is DFQATT and CDR2 SNEGSKA (reference sequence). This CDR3 spans 13 amino acids. Trimming left V 1 base short and J 6 bases short, with 10 bases between. The CDR3 reads CSARGQGGNIQYF. The DNA for the CDR3 is TGCAGTGCTAGAGGTCAGGGGGGAAACATTCAGTACTTC.

The sample holds one count of this clonotype. CDR3 coding DNA: TGCGCCAGCAGCTTGAGGGCGGGAGGGTTCTACAATGAGCAGTTCTTC. Amino acid sequence: CASSLRAGGFYNEQFF. This chain connects TRBV5-1 to TRBJ2-1; 9 bases align to TRBD2. Looked up from germline, CDR1 is SGHRS and CDR2 is YFSETQ. The CDR3 is 16 amino acids. V shed 1 base, J shed 3 bases, and the junction held 5 bases outside the gene matches.

The V call is TRBV20-1, the J call TRBJ2-7; 11 positions match TRBD2. CDR1 and CDR2 from the germline V gene are DFQATT and SNEGSKA (reference sequence). Germline trimming cut 5 bases from V and 4 bases from J; bases unmatched to any gene: 7. CDR3 length equals 14 residues. The CDR3 coding sequence is TGCAGTGCTGAAACTAGCGGGAGTAGGTACGAGCAGTACTTC. It codes for CSAETSGSRYEQYF.

The chain is built from TRBV11-2 and TRBJ2-3; no clear D gene. The germline gives CDR1 SGHAT, CDR2 FQNNGV. Trimming took off 5 bases at V and 1 base at J, with 10 bases between the two ends. The CDR3 consists of 14 residues. CDR3: CASSLLPRTDTQYF. The CDR3 DNA sequence: TGTGCCAGCAGCCTACTCCCCCGCACAGATACGCAGTATTTT.

This clonotype turned up a few times. The chain uses TRBV12-3 or TRBV12-4 and TRBJ2-7; 11 nucleotides agree with TRBD1. The DNA end favors TRBJ2-5, so the J call may be wrong. CDR3 length equals 15 residues. The CDR3 loop reads CASSWGTGGQETQYF. The CDR3 region has the DNA TGTGCCAGCAGTTGGGGGACAGGGGGCCAAGAGACCCAGTACTTC.

This clonotype was counted only a few times. The J gene is TRBJ2-5, the V gene TRBV7-9, with D possibly TRBD1 on 5 matching bases. The J call is in doubt because the DNA end fits TRBJ2-7 better. This CDR3 region has 14 residues. CDR1 and CDR2 (germline): SEHNR, FQNEAQ (reference sequence). For the CDR3, the DNA is TGTGCCAGCAGCTTACCCAGGGCGCCCTACGAGCAGTACTTC. Its translation: CASSLPRAPYEQYF.

This clonotype was counted only a few times. This rearrangement joins TRBV12-3 or TRBV12-4 to TRBJ2-2; 9 bases agree with TRBD1. CDR3 length: 14 amino acids. V shed 5 bases, J shed 3 bases, and the junction held 1 base outside the gene matches. In nucleotides, the CDR3 is TGTGCCAGCAGTGGGACAGGGTACACCGGGGAGCTGTTTTTT. This translates into CASSGTGYTGELFF.

There are a few counts of this clonotype. The rearrangement uses TRBV6-1 and TRBJ2-3; D is unresolved. Trimming cost V 2 bases and J 5 bases, with 11 bases left between them. CDR1 is MNHNS, CDR2 SASEGT, per germline. The CDR3 has 14 amino acids. CDR3 in amino acids: CASSETRKRDTQYF. As DNA, the CDR3 is TGTGCCAGCAGTGAAACGAGGAAGCGAGATACGCAGTATTTT.

On this clonotype itself: A read error is possible here, since a much larger clone lies one base away. The chain carries TRBV5-1 and TRBJ1-1; 7 nucleotides match TRBD1. The CDR3 has 15 residues. CDR1 and CDR2 from the germline V gene are SGHRS and YFSETQ. As DNA, the CDR3 is TGCGCCAACAGCCCACGGGACAGAATGAACACTGAAGCTTTCTTT. Translating it yields CANSPRDRMNTEAFF.

The V and J genes are TRBV4-3 and TRBJ2-2; no firm D call. Trimming removed 0 bases at V and 6 bases at J, with 11 bases between. The CDR3 length is 15 residues. Germline CDR1 and CDR2: LGHNA and YSLEER. CDR3 DNA: TGCGCCAGCAGCCAAGATATAGAGTACTCCGGGGAGCTGTTTTTT. It is translated as CASSQDIEYSGELFF.

This CDR3 is CASSLGDRFNEQYF. The CDR3 DNA reads TGTGCCAGCAGTCTCGGGGACAGGTTCAACGAGCAGTACTTC. V is TRBV13 and J is TRBJ2-4; TRBD1 matches at 8 bases. The J call is uncertain, as TRBJ2-7 better fits the DNA end. Germline V gives CDR1 PRHDT, CDR2 FYEKMQ (reference sequence). The length of the CDR3 is 14 residues.